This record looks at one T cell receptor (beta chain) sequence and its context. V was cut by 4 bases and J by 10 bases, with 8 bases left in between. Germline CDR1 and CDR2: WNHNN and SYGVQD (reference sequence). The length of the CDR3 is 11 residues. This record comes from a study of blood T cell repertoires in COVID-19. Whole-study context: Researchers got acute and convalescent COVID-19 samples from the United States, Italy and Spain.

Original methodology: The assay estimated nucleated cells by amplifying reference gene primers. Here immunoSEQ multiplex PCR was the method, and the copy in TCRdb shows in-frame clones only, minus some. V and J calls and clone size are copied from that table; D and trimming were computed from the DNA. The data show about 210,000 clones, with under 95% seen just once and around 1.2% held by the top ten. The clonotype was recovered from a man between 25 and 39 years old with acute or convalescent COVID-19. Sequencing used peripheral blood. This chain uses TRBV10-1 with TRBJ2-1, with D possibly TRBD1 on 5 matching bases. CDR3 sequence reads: CASSAGQEQFF. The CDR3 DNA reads TGCGCCAGCAGTGCAGGGCAGGAGCAGTTCTTC.